This passage covers 18 T cell receptor beta chains from one sample sequenced in a study of T-cell reconstitution after alpha-beta-depleted transplantation in children. It was with unique molecular identifiers that the TCRbeta library was prepared. MiXCR was run by TCRdb on the PCR reads, yielding one entry per CDR3 protein. Of about 610,000 distinct CDR3 sequences listed, 8% to 11% are singletons. Sequenced material: PBMCs from the stem cell graft donor, taken from the stem cell graft. The receptors derive from a human donor who donated a stem cell graft to a child with acute myeloid leukemia.

Ten or more counts support this clonotype. The chain combines TRBV9 with TRBJ2-7; D remains ambiguous. The CDR3 runs 15 residues. The V end was cut by 4 bases, the J end by 0 bases, with 14 bases between. Germline lookup yields CDR1 SGDLS and CDR2 YYNGEE. CDR3: CASSPSLVGSYEQYF. For the CDR3, the DNA is TGTGCCAGCAGCCCGAGTCTCGTTGGCTCCTACGAGCAGTACTTC.

V gene TRBV6-4 combines with J gene TRBJ1-6, with D maybe TRBD1 (5 bases). This CDR3 has 13 residues. Trimming pared 4 bases from V and 7 bases from J, leaving 8 bases between. Germline V gene lookup returns CDR1 MRHNA and CDR2 SNTAGT. CDR3 DNA: TGTGCCAGCAGTGCAGAGGGGAATTCACCCCTCCACTTT. Translating it yields CASSAEGNSPLHF.

This clonotype was seen a handful of times. J is TRBJ2-7 and V is TRBV29-1; D ambiguous. Germline V gene data show CDR1 as SQVTM and CDR2 as ANQGSEA. The CDR3 is made up of 12 amino acids. Trimming removed 3 bases at V and 6 bases at J, with 12 bases between. CDR3 in DNA: TGCAGCGTTGAGAACCCACCGGGCGAGCAGTACTTC. Protein sequence: CSVENPPGEQYF.

This clonotype was recorded a few times. V usage is TRBV19 and J usage is TRBJ1-4; 7 bases map to TRBD1. The CDR3 totals 15 residues. V gave up 4 bases and J gave up 4 bases; unmatched junction bases: 6. The germline gives CDR1 LNHDA, CDR2 SQIVND (reference sequence). The CDR3: CASSSPQGNNEKLFF. The CDR3 coding sequence is TGTGCCAGTAGTAGTCCACAGGGGAATAATGAAAAACTGTTTTTT.

This clonotype has ten or more counts. The chain employs TRBV7-9 and TRBJ1-1, with TRBD1 identical over 7 bases. The V gene's germline CDR1 is SEHNR and CDR2 FQNEAQ (reference sequence). This CDR3 comprises 15 residues. V was pared by 3 bases and J by 11 bases, with 15 bases of the junction left unmatched. CDR3 region: CASSFLGAAGGRAFF. The CDR3, as DNA: TGTGCCAGCAGCTTTTTGGGGGCTGCAGGGGGACGGGCTTTCTTT.

This clonotype came up many times. The chain employs TRBV29-1 and TRBJ2-7; TRBD1 aligns across 9 bases. Looked up from germline, CDR1 is SQVTM and CDR2 is ANQGSEA. Losses at the gene ends were 0 bases for V and 6 bases for J; bases not matched to a gene: 6. CDR3 length: 14 amino acids. The CDR3 bases are TGCAGCGTTGAAGAGGGACAGGGAAGCGTCGAGCAGTACTTC. Translated, it gives CSVEEGQGSVEQYF.

This sequence joins TRBV5-4 and TRBJ2-5; the D gene is possibly TRBD2 (5 bases). V was shortened by 5 bases and J by 2 bases, with 16 bases between the two germline ends. Germline CDR1 is SGHNT and CDR2 is YYREEE (reference sequence). This CDR3 comprises 15 residues. As DNA, the CDR3 is TGTGCCAGCAGGACCCGACTAAGCGTGCAAGAGACCCAGTACTTC. Encoded protein: CASRTRLSVQETQYF.

The chain employs TRBV5-1 and TRBJ1-1; TRBD1 aligns across 11 bases. Per germline, CDR1 SGHRS and CDR2 YFSETQ. V lost 5 bases and J lost 1; bases outside the gene matches: 7. The CDR3 totals 16 residues. The CDR3 reads CASRGGQGGWNTEAFF. CDR3 DNA: TGCGCCAGCAGAGGGGGACAGGGGGGGTGGAACACTGAAGCTTTCTTT.

This clonotype was counted a few times. This chain joins TRBV12-3 or TRBV12-4 and TRBJ2-5; D remains unclear. The CDR3 runs 13 residues. Between the trimmed V and J ends, which lost 5 bases and 3 bases, there was a span of 10 bases. The DNA for the CDR3 is TGTGCCAGCAGTCTCCGGAGAAAAGAGACCCAGTACTTC. Its translation is CASSLRRKETQYF.

This clonotype was found many times. This chain connects TRBV30 to TRBJ2-3; maybe TRBD2 (5 bases). This CDR3 contains 14 residues. The V end was cut by 4 bases, the J end by 3 bases, with 14 bases between. CDR1 GTSNPN and CDR2 SVGIG come from the germline V gene (reference sequence). The CDR3 here is CAWKIGRGTDTQYF. The CDR3 DNA reads TGTGCCTGGAAGATAGGGAGAGGGACAGATACGCAGTATTTT.

The gene calls are TRBV7-6 and TRBJ2-3; possibly TRBD1 for D (6 bases). The germline gives CDR1 SGHVS, CDR2 FNYEAQ. The germline V and J ends were trimmed by 5 bases and 3 bases, with 18 bases remaining between them. CDR3 size: 16 residues. CDR3 sequence (DNA): TGTGCCAGCAGCCCGCTGTTGGGGGCCCAGACAGATACGCAGTATTTT. It is translated as CASSPLLGAQTDTQYF. The full variable domain, its missing parts supplied by reference TRBV7-6 and TRBJ2-3, is GAGVSQSPRYKVTKRGQDVALRCDPISGHVSLYWYRQALGQGPEFLTYFNYEAQQDKSGLPNDRFSAERPEGSISTLTIQRTEQRDSAMYRCASSPLLGAQTDTQYFGPGTRLTVL.

This clonotype was seen many times. V and J are TRBV7-6 and TRBJ2-1, with D possibly TRBD2 on 6 matching bases. The CDR3 totals 14 residues. Germline V gene data show CDR1 as SGHVS and CDR2 as FNYEAQ. Trimming took 4 bases from V and 5 from J, leaving 12 bases between them. The CDR3 nucleotides read TGTGCCAGCAGCTCGGACTATTTTGACAATGAGCAGTTCTTC. It encodes CASSSDYFDNEQFF.

This clonotype was counted a few times. The chain employs TRBV3-1 and TRBJ1-2, with a tentative D call TRBD1 (6 bases). CDR1 is LGHDT, CDR2 YNNKEL, per germline (reference sequence). This CDR3 contains 14 residues. V was trimmed by 6 bases and J by 7 bases, leaving 18 bases between them. CDR3 sequence (DNA): TGTGCCAGCAGTCGCGGGACAATGGGGGGTGGCTACACCTTC. Its protein product is CASSRGTMGGGYTF.

The table lists this clonotype with many counts. The J gene is TRBJ1-1, the V gene TRBV20-1; 7 nucleotides align to TRBD1. Germline V gene data show CDR1 as DFQATT and CDR2 as SNEGSKA (reference sequence). The CDR3 consists of 13 residues. The V gene end was trimmed by 3 bases and the J gene end by 8 bases; junction bases not matched to a gene: 9. Written as DNA, the CDR3 is TGCAGTGCTAGTGGTAGGGGGCTGAGGGAAGCTTTCTTT. It encodes CSASGRGLREAFF.

This clonotype appeared a few times. The rearrangement uses TRBV5-1 and TRBJ2-5; possible D gene TRBD2, 5 bases. CDR3 length equals 12 residues. V was trimmed by 0 bases and J by 7 bases, leaving 7 bases between them. Per the germline V gene, CDR1 is SGHRS and CDR2 is YFSETQ. The CDR3: CASSLGRGTQYF. The CDR3 DNA follows: TGCGCCAGCAGCTTGGGACGGGGGACCCAGTACTTC.

The V call is TRBV7-9, the J call TRBJ2-7, with TRBD2 matching over 11 bases. CDR1 and CDR2 (germline): SEHNR, FQNEAQ (reference sequence). CDR3 size: 16 residues. Germline trimming cut 5 bases from V and 4 bases from J; bases unmatched to any gene: 10. CDR3 amino acids: CASSPLAGGPVYEQYF. CDR3 in DNA: TGTGCCAGCAGCCCCCTAGCGGGAGGTCCGGTTTACGAGCAGTACTTC.

This chain uses TRBV30 with TRBJ2-1; D is unresolved. V was trimmed by 3 bases and J by 3 bases, leaving 15 bases between them. Looked up from germline, CDR1 is GTSNPN and CDR2 is SVGIG (reference sequence). There are 15 residues in the CDR3. The CDR3 sequence is CAWSPTRGFYNEQFF. CDR3 coding DNA: TGTGCCTGGAGCCCGACACGTGGATTCTACAATGAGCAGTTCTTC.

This clonotype was found many times. This chain links TRBV12-3 or TRBV12-4 with TRBJ2-7; a weak D match, TRBD1 (6 bases). CDR3 length: 14 amino acids. Deletions cut 6 bases from V and 3 bases from J, with 15 bases between. The CDR3 DNA sequence: TGTGCCAGCAGGAAGGGACAAGACCTCTACGAGCAGTACTTC. Its protein product is CASRKGQDLYEQYF.